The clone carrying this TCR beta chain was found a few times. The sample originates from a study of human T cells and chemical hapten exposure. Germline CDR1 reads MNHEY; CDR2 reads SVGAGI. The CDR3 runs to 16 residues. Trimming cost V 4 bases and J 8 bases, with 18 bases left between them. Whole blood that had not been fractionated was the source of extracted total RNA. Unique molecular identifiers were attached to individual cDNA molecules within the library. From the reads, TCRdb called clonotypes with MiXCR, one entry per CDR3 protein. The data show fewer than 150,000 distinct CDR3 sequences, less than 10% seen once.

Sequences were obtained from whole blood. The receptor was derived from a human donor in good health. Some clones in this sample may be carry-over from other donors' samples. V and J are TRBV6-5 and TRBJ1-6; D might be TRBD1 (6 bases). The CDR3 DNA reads TGTGCCAGCAGTTGGAGGACGGAAGGGGGGCATTCACCCCTCCACTTT. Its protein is CASSWRTEGGHSPLHF.